This record covers a single T cell receptor beta chain. Antigen: not known. This entry belongs to a study of T cell repertoires in cytomegalovirus infection. Study-wide results and limits: HLA-C-restricted, CMV-specific TCR beta clonotypes were dominant ex vivo.

V gave up 7 bases and J gave up 9 bases; unmatched junction bases: 11. The CDR3 runs to 13 residues. Germline CDR1 reads SNHLY; CDR2 reads FYNNEI. One entry per CDR3 protein results from TCRdb running MiXCR on the reads. This sample has approximately 500,000 distinct CDR3 sequences, with about 11% found just once. The receptor was derived from a human donor in good health (CMV status not recorded). Some clones in this sample may be carry-over from other donors' samples. This chain links TRBV2 with TRBJ1-1, with 7 bases matching TRBD1. The specimen sequenced was PBMCs. The CDR3 spells CASTVTGILQAFF. The CDR3 DNA follows: TGTGCCAGCACAGTGACAGGGATCCTACAAGCTTTCTTT.